This record looks at one TCR beta chain sequence and its context. In the original workflow: How many nucleated cells were present was estimated from reference gene primer amplification. The method was immunoSEQ multiplex PCR; TCRdb's version includes in-frame clones alone and lacks a portion of them. The V and J calls and clone size were taken over from that table, and D and trimming were inferred from the DNA. Among more than 60,000 clones listed, around 88% were seen once. CDR3 length equals 13 residues. Germline CDR1 reads SGHNT; CDR2 reads YENEEA. J gave up 5 bases and V 6 bases, and 5 bases lay outside the gene matches. The sample originates from a study of blood T cell repertoires in COVID-19. Study details: Whether acute or convalescent, the COVID-19 samples came from the United States, Italy and Spain. T cells, B-cell-depleted T cells, or PBMCs supplied cDNA or gDNA.

V usage is TRBV11-3 and J usage is TRBJ2-5; 8 bases match TRBD1. The specimen was peripheral blood. The source is a woman older than 75 with active or convalescent COVID-19. The CDR3 protein is CASSQQGGETQYF. For the CDR3, the DNA is TGTGCCAGCAGTCAACAGGGGGGTGAGACCCAGTACTTC.